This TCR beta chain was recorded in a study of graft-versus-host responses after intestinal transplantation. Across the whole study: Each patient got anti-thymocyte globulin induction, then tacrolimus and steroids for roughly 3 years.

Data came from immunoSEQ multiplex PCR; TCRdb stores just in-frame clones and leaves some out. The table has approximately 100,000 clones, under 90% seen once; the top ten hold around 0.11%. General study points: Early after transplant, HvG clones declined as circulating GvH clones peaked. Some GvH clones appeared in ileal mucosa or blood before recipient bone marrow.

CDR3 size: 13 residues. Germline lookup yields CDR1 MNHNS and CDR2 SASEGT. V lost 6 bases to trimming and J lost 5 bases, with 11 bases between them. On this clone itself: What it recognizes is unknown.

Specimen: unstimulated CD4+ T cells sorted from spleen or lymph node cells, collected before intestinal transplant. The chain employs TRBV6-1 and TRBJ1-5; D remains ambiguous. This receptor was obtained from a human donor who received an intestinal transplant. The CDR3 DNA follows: TGTGCCAGCAGGGAGCTCGGATATCAGCCCCAGCATTTT. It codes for CASRELGYQPQHF.